Listed here is a single T cell receptor beta chain. What it binds is not known. They ran version v3.0 of the immunoSEQ assay at survey level. Method: immunoSEQ multiplex PCR; TCRdb's copy keeps in-frame clones and lacks some. The data show 30,000 to 40,000 clones, almost 85% seen once. This entry is derived from a study of long-term antiretroviral therapy in people with HIV. Study-level points and caveats: Following ART, diversity rose but still fell short of transplant donor controls. Pre-ART clonal expansions dominated every time point's repertoire.

For each donor, at least one pre-ART and at least two post-ART PBMC samples were available. Germline-derived CDR1 and CDR2 are ENHRY and SYGVKD. V lost 7 bases and J lost 4; bases outside the gene matches: 5. CDR3 length: 14 residues. Sequencing was performed on unsorted PBMCs, taken roughly 3.5 years after starting antiretroviral therapy. The rearrangement links TRBV10-3 to TRBJ2-2, with 8 bases identical to TRBD1. The TCR comes from a man aged 18 to 29 with HIV. Here the CDR3 DNA reads TGTGCCATCACTGCCGACAGGGGCACCGGGGAGCTGTTTTTT. Its protein is CAITADRGTGELFF.